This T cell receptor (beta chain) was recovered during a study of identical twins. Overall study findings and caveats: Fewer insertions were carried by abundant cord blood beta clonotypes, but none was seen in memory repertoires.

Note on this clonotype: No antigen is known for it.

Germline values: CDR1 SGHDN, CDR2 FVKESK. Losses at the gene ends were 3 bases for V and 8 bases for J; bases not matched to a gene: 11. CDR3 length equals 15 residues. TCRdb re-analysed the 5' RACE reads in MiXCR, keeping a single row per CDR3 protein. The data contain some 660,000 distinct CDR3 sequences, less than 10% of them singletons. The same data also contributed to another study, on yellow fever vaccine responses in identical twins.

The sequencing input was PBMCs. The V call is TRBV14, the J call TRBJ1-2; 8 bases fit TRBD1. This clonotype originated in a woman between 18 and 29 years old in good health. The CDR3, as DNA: TGTGCCAGCAGCCACCTGGGGACAGGAGCGGACGGCTACACCTTC. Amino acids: CASSHLGTGADGYTF.